The 4 T cell receptor beta chains given below trace back to one sample, sequenced in a study of human T cells and chemical hapten exposure. Whole blood, unfractionated, served as the material for total RNA extraction. TCRdb reprocessed the 5' RACE reads with MiXCR, giving one entry per CDR3 protein. The data hold about 110,000 distinct CDR3 sequences, with more than 15% observed a single time. Receptor source: a human donor in good health.

The chain uses TRBV13 and TRBJ2-7, with D tentatively TRBD2 (6 bases). This CDR3 comprises 14 residues. V was cut by 4 bases and J by 5 bases, with 15 bases left in between. Germline V gene data show CDR1 as PRHDT and CDR2 as FYEKMQ (reference sequence). DNA of the CDR3: TGTGCCAGCAGCTCGAACCCGGGACTCAACGAGCAGTACTTC. This encodes CASSSNPGLNEQYF.

CDR3: CASSPFSSGANVLTF. The CDR3 bases are TGTGCCAGCTCTCCGTTTTCCTCTGGGGCCAACGTCCTGACTTTC. This chain links TRBV18 with TRBJ2-6; no clear D. CDR3 length equals 15 residues. Germline V CDR1 and CDR2: KGHSH, LQKENI. Trimming shortened V by 6 bases and J by 0 bases, and 9 bases separated the two germline ends.

This clonotype was counted between two and nine times. V gene TRBV11-2 combines with J gene TRBJ2-7; D unresolved. Germline V CDR1 and CDR2: SGHAT, FQNNGV. CDR3 length equals 15 residues. V gave up 4 bases and J gave up 3 bases, with 16 bases separating them. The CDR3 is CASSWASARGYEQYF. The CDR3 DNA follows: TGTGCCAGCAGCTGGGCCAGCGCGAGAGGCTACGAGCAGTACTTC.

The sample holds a few counts of this clonotype. The genes are TRBV24-1 and TRBJ2-3; no definite D call. Between the trimmed V and J ends, which lost 4 bases and 6 bases, there was a span of 10 bases. The CDR3 is made up of 13 amino acids. From germline, CDR1 is KGHDR and CDR2 SFDVKD. The CDR3 reads CATSDFSSDTQYF. DNA of the CDR3: TGTGCCACCAGTGACTTCTCATCGGATACGCAGTATTTT.